The clone carrying this TCR beta chain was seen a few times. One junction end disagrees with the germline gene, perhaps due to a read error. This sample is drawn from a study of molecular identifiers for immune sequencing clone quantification. This CDR3 contains 15 residues. Germline assignment: CDR1 LGHDT and CDR2 YNNKEL (reference sequence). TCRdb re-analysed the PCR reads in MiXCR, keeping a single row per CDR3 protein. The data hold approximately 60,000 distinct CDR3 sequences, with 15% to 20% observed a single time. With RNA at 10%, 30% or 50%, naive CD8 libraries came from roughly 21,000 to 960,000 sorted cells.

The receptor was derived from a human donor in good health. Some libraries in this study had Jurkat cell RNA spiked in. The V and J genes are TRBV3-1 and TRBJ2-2; D may be TRBD2 (5 bases). Sequences were obtained from naive CD8+ T cells from blood, with Jurkat cell RNA spiked in. Subset: FACS-sorted CD8+CD4-CCR7+CD45RA+ naive T cells. CDR3 sequence reads: CASSSTTTNTGEPFF. The DNA for the CDR3 is TGTGCCAGCAGCTCTACGACAACGAACACCGGGGAGCCGTTTTTT.